Shown below are 24 T cell receptor beta chains from a single sample sequenced in a study of T and B cells in COVID-19 patients. Each TRB amplification used about 230-550 ng of genomic DNA from blood. TRB rearrangements were amplified by multiplex PCR with BIOMED2 TRB-A/B primers. A single record per CDR3 protein comes from TCRdb applying MiXCR to the multiplex PCR reads. The sample records about 4,600 distinct CDR3 sequences, 25% to 35% being singletons. The sequencing sample was made of blood. The receptor set was obtained from a human donor with active COVID-19.

In its sample, this clonotype ranks as medium-sized. The rearrangement uses TRBV15 and TRBJ2-3; D possibly corresponds to TRBD2 (5 bases). The CDR3 is 15 residues long. Germline V lookup: CDR1 LNHNV, CDR2 YYDKDF (reference sequence). With 2 bases removed from V and 2 bases from J, the gap between germline ends came to 11 bases. The CDR3 is CATSRRDSLTDTQYF. The CDR3 DNA sequence: TGTGCCACCAGCAGACGGGATTCCCTCACAGATACGCAGTATTTT.

In this sample, this clonotype is medium-sized (0.01 to 0.1%). The gene calls are TRBV6-5 and TRBJ1-4, with unresolved D. V was trimmed by 0 bases and J by 0 bases, leaving 11 bases between them. The CDR3 totals 17 residues. CDR1 is MNHEY, CDR2 SVGAGI, per germline. CDR3 DNA sequence: TGTGCCAGCAGTTACTCGATATGGTCCGCAACTAATGAAAAACTGTTTTTT. This gives the protein CASSYSIWSATNEKLFF.

This clonotype was observed a few times. The chain combines TRBV7-9 with TRBJ2-2; 9 nucleotides agree with TRBD1. Per the germline V gene, CDR1 is SEHNR and CDR2 is FQNEAQ (reference sequence). The V segment lost 5 bases and the J segment 7 bases; nucleotides outside the gene matches: 8. This CDR3 contains 15 residues. The CDR3 nucleotides are TGTGCCAGCAGCAGGGGGACAGGGATCGGCGGGGAGCTGTTTTTT. Encoded protein: CASSRGTGIGGELFF.

On this clonotype: This may be a read error: a much more frequent sequence differs by one nucleotide. V and J are TRBV6-5 and TRBJ2-1, with 8 bases lining up with TRBD2. The CDR3 totals 15 residues. Germline assignment: CDR1 MNHEY and CDR2 SVGAGI. The V and J ends lost 5 bases and 5 bases, in that order; junction bases with no gene match: 8. CDR3 nucleotide sequence: TGTGCCAGCAGTCTTTTAGCGGGAACCAACAATGAGCAGTTCTTC. This translates into CASSLLAGTNNEQFF.

The genes are TRBV7-9 and TRBJ1-1; no firm D call. CDR3 length: 16 amino acids. Germline CDR1 and CDR2: SEHNR and FQNEAQ (reference sequence). The V end lost 1 base, the J end lost 3 bases, and 15 bases lay between the germline ends. This chain's CDR3 is CASSLGRTAEDTEAFF. The CDR3 nucleotides are TGTGCCAGCAGCTTAGGCCGGACGGCGGAGGACACTGAAGCTTTCTTT. Complete variable domain (other parts from reference TRBV7-9 and TRBJ1-1): DTGVSQNPRHKITKRGQNVTFRCDPISEHNRLYWYRQTLGQGPEFLTYFQNEAQLEKSRLLSDRFSAERPKGSFSTLEIQRTEQGDSAMYLCASSLGRTAEDTEAFFGQGTRLTVV.

This clonotype was observed a handful of times. The rearrangement links TRBV7-9 to TRBJ2-3; D is uncertain. Germline assignment: CDR1 SEHNR and CDR2 FQNEAQ (reference sequence). This CDR3 is 13 amino acids long. V was pared by 4 bases and J by 2 bases, with 7 bases between. This chain's CDR3 is CASSSPSTDTQYF. The CDR3 DNA is TGTGCCAGCAGCTCCCCCTCCACAGATACGCAGTATTTT.

This clonotype has more than one count but fewer than ten. The chain links TRBV21-1 to TRBJ2-2; TRBD1 is taken as the D call from the table, unchecked against the DNA. TRBV21-1 is recorded as a pseudogene. This CDR3 region has 15 residues. The CDR3 coding sequence is TGTGCCAGCAGCAAGTGGCGGGACGACACCGGGGAGCTGTTTTTT. As protein: CASSKWRDDTGELFF.

By its share, this clonotype is medium-sized. This sequence joins TRBV29-1 and TRBJ1-3, with a tentative D call TRBD1 (6 bases). The length of the CDR3 is 13 residues. V lost 8 bases to trimming and J lost 4 bases, with 15 bases between them. Germline V gene lookup returns CDR1 SQVTM and CDR2 ANQGSEA. The CDR3 bases are TGCAGCTTCTCTACAGGGACCGGAAACACCATATATTTT. This translates into CSFSTGTGNTIYF.

In its sample, this clonotype was seen a few times. The chain combines TRBV5-6 with TRBJ1-2; D gene uncertain. CDR1 and CDR2 (germline): SGHDT, YYEEEE. V was cut by 1 base and J by 3 bases, with 10 bases left in between. The CDR3 sequence is 14 residues long. In nucleotides, the CDR3 is TGTGCCAGCAGCTTGAAAGGGTTCGACTATGGCTACACCTTC. Its protein product is CASSLKGFDYGYTF.

This clonotype has a handful of counts. The chain joins TRBV14 to TRBJ2-3; D possibly corresponds to TRBD2 (6 bases). This CDR3 has 13 amino acids. CDR1 and CDR2 from the germline V gene are SGHDN and FVKESK. V was clipped by 3 bases and J by 8 bases, with 12 bases between them. The CDR3 here is CASSHQTRSTQYF. CDR3 nucleotides: TGTGCCAGCAGCCACCAGACTAGGAGTACGCAGTATTTT. Full variable domain (rest looked up from reference TRBV14 and TRBJ2-3): EAGVTQFPSHSVIEKGQTVTLRCDPISGHDNLYWYRRVMGKEIKFLLHFVKESKQDESGMPNNRFLAERTGGTYSTLKVQPAELEDSGVYFCASSHQTRSTQYFGPGTRLTVL.

The chain links TRBV12-5 to TRBJ2-1; D is possibly TRBD1 or TRBD2 (5 bases each). With 2 bases removed from V and 9 bases from J, the gap between germline ends came to 11 bases. Germline loops: CDR1 LGHNT, CDR2 FRNRAP. This CDR3 region has 13 residues. The CDR3 sequence: CASGLSPGGEQFF. The CDR3 DNA follows: TGTGCTAGTGGTTTGTCGCCTGGGGGTGAGCAGTTCTTC.

V usage is TRBV7-3 and J usage is TRBJ2-3; perhaps D is TRBD1 or TRBD2 (7 bases each). The CDR3 length is 16 residues. The ends were cut back, 2 bases at V and 3 bases at J, with 15 bases in the middle. Germline assignment: CDR1 SGHTA and CDR2 FQGTGA. The DNA for the CDR3 is TGTGCCAGCAGCTTACTCAGGGGGGGGGGTACAGATACGCAGTATTTT. It is translated as CASSLLRGGGTDTQYF. Based on the CDR3 plus reference TRBV7-3 and TRBJ2-3, the full variable domain is GAGVSQTPSNKVTEKGKYVELRCDPISGHTALYWYRQSLGQGPEFLIYFQGTGAADDSGLPNDRFFAVRPEGSVSTLKIQRTERGDSAVYLCASSLLRGGGTDTQYFGPGTRLTVL.

Comments on this clonotype: Just one base apart from a much larger clone, this may be a read error. The rearrangement uses TRBV6-5 and TRBJ2-7, with 11 bases that match TRBD2. Trimming removed 5 bases from V and 2 bases from J; junction bases left unmatched: 8. Germline CDR1 MNHEY, CDR2 SVGAGI. This CDR3 region has 16 residues. The CDR3 DNA sequence: TGTGCCAGCAGTCGAAAACAGACTAGCGGGACCTACGAGCAGTACTTC. Amino acid sequence: CASSRKQTSGTYEQYF.

This rearrangement joins TRBV18 to TRBJ2-5, with D perhaps given as TRBD1 or TRBD2 (5 bases each). The CDR3 extends over 13 amino acids. Germline lookup yields CDR1 KGHSH and CDR2 LQKENI. The ends were cut back, 5 bases at V and 5 bases at J, with 12 bases in the middle. CDR3 residues: CASSVIEGETQYF. Here the CDR3 DNA reads TGTGCCAGCTCAGTAATAGAGGGGGAGACCCAGTACTTC.

The chain couples TRBV20-1 to TRBJ2-7, with TRBD2 matching over 7 bases. The germline CDR1 and CDR2 sequences are DFQATT and SNEGSKA (reference sequence). This CDR3 region has 13 residues. V shed 3 bases and J 5 bases; nucleotides not matched to a gene: 7. CDR3 coding DNA: TGCAGTGCTAGGGGCCGGGAGGAAAACGAGCAGTACTTC. Amino acid sequence: CSARGREENEQYF.

This clonotype qualifies as medium-sized (0.01 to 0.1%). A read error may account for a junction end that differs from germline. The chain has TRBV6-1 and TRBJ2-5; D is undetermined. The CDR3 spans 11 residues. The germline gives CDR1 MNHNS, CDR2 SASEGT. CDR3 DNA: TGTGCCAGCAGTGAAGAAAGAGTTGAGAGATTC. It is translated as CASSEERVERF.

Relative to its sample, this clonotype is medium-sized (0.01 to 0.1%). The genes are TRBV19 and TRBJ2-5, with 9 positions matching TRBD1. The CDR3 contains 17 residues. Germline lookup yields CDR1 LNHDA and CDR2 SQIVND (reference sequence). The V and J ends lost 3 bases and 1 base, in that order; junction bases with no gene match: 9. CDR3 sequence: CASSISWTGERQETQYF. In DNA, the CDR3 is TGTGCCAGTAGTATTTCATGGACAGGGGAACGCCAAGAGACCCAGTACTTC.

With regard to this clonotype: The junction shows a germline mismatch at one end, possibly a read error. This chain joins TRBV4-3 and TRBJ2-3, with 9 positions matching TRBD2. Per germline, CDR1 LGHNA and CDR2 YSLEER. The CDR3 consists of 16 residues. The CDR3 sequence: CASSPGVAGGIDTQYF. The CDR3 nucleotides are TGTGCCAGCAGCCCTGGAGTGGCGGGAGGGATAGATACGCAGTATTTT.

This rearrangement joins TRBV9 to TRBJ2-1; 12 nucleotides match TRBD2. CDR1 is SGDLS and CDR2 is YYNGEE in the germline V gene. The ends lost 4 bases at V and 6 bases at J; junction bases unmatched: 5. The CDR3 totals 15 residues. The CDR3 sequence: CASSSTSGRSNEQFF. DNA for the CDR3: TGTGCCAGCAGCTCGACTAGCGGGAGAAGCAATGAGCAGTTCTTC.

This clonotype was picked up a small number of times. The rearrangement joins TRBV7-6 to TRBJ2-3; 15 nucleotides agree with TRBD2. Unmatched junction bases numbered 9, after V lost 4 bases and J lost 1 base. CDR3 length equals 19 residues. Germline V gene lookup returns CDR1 SGHVS and CDR2 FNYEAQ. The CDR3 region is CASSSDGLAGGPGTDTQYF. DNA of the CDR3: TGTGCCAGCAGCTCAGACGGACTAGCGGGAGGGCCGGGCACAGATACGCAGTATTTT.

This chain uses TRBV5-1 with TRBJ2-1, with TRBD2 identical over 10 bases. Germline V gene lookup returns CDR1 SGHRS and CDR2 YFSETQ. This CDR3 comprises 14 residues. With V trimmed by 3 bases and J by 10 bases, 7 bases remained unmatched. The CDR3: CASSSSGRAGEQFF. For the CDR3, the DNA is TGCGCCAGCAGCTCCAGCGGGAGGGCCGGGGAGCAGTTCTTC.

This clonotype counts as medium-sized (0.01 to 0.1%). This CDR3 is CASRGSGRDPFF. CDR3 coding DNA: TGTGCCAGCAGGGGTAGCGGGAGGGATCCGTTCTTC. This sequence joins TRBV12-3 or TRBV12-4 and TRBJ2-1, with TRBD2 matching over 11 bases. The CDR3 has 12 amino acids. V was pared by 6 bases and J by 15 bases, with 7 bases of the junction left unmatched.

This clonotype qualifies as medium-sized. This chain joins TRBV5-4 and TRBJ2-5; D perhaps matches TRBD1 (5 bases). The CDR3 covers 16 residues. V lost 4 bases to trimming and J lost 5 bases, with 21 bases between them. In germline, CDR1 is SGHNT, CDR2 YYREEE (reference sequence). For the CDR3, the DNA is TGTGCCAGCAGCCCGATGACAAGGGGTGTCAGGGAGACCCAGTACTTC. Amino acid sequence: CASSPMTRGVRETQYF.

This chain links TRBV20-1 with TRBJ1-6; D may be TRBD1 (5 bases). Germline-derived CDR1 and CDR2 are DFQATT and SNEGSKA (reference sequence). The V end was cut by 2 bases, the J end by 0 bases, with 17 bases between. The CDR3 length is 18 residues. DNA of the CDR3: TGCAGTGCTAGAATGGCAGGGTTGGCCAGCTCCTATAATTCACCCCTCCACTTT. It codes for CSARMAGLASSYNSPLHF.